The entry that follows covers one TCR beta chain sequence. As yet, its antigen is unknown. Libraries were prepared by immunoSEQ multiplex PCR; TCRdb keeps only in-frame clonotypes and omits some of them. The data hold 110,000 to 150,000 clones, with 84% observed a single time. This sample stems from a study of cytomegalovirus exposure and HLA in healthy donors. With 0 bases clipped from V and 2 bases from J, the junction kept 12 bases outside the gene matches. The CDR3 spans 18 residues. CDR1 is SGHVS and CDR2 is FNYEAQ in the germline V gene. The study, taken as a whole, reports: Cytomegalovirus-associated TCR beta chains were listed, numbering roughly 150. Most sequenced TCRs were rare (though some public TCRs occurred in many donors).

The receptor was isolated from a woman aged 30 to 39 in good health and CMV-seronegative. Sequencing was carried out using PBMCs. The chain joins TRBV7-6 to TRBJ2-5; 7 positions agree with TRBD1. CDR3 sequence: CASSLAPLPTGKQETQYF. DNA of the CDR3: TGTGCCAGCAGCTTAGCGCCTCTTCCGACAGGGAAGCAAGAGACCCAGTACTTC.